This TCR beta chain was captured by sequencing in a study of control samples from healthy donors and cancer patients. The protocol was immunoSEQ multiplex PCR, while the TCRdb copy is restricted to in-frame clones and leaves out a portion. The sample contains 35,000 to 55,000 clones, 70% of which appear only once. CDR3 length equals 16 residues. Germline values: CDR1 LNHDA, CDR2 SQIVND (reference sequence). V was clipped by 8 bases and J by 4 bases; unmatched bases: 13. Sequenced sample: formalin-fixed, paraffin-embedded tissue. The gene calls are TRBV19 and TRBJ2-5; 10 nucleotides line up with TRBD2. This sequence was found in a male donor with melanoma. As DNA, the CDR3 is TGTGCCAGTTCCTTGATATGGGCTAGCGGGGGAGAGACCCAGTACTTC. Amino acids: CASSLIWASGGETQYF.